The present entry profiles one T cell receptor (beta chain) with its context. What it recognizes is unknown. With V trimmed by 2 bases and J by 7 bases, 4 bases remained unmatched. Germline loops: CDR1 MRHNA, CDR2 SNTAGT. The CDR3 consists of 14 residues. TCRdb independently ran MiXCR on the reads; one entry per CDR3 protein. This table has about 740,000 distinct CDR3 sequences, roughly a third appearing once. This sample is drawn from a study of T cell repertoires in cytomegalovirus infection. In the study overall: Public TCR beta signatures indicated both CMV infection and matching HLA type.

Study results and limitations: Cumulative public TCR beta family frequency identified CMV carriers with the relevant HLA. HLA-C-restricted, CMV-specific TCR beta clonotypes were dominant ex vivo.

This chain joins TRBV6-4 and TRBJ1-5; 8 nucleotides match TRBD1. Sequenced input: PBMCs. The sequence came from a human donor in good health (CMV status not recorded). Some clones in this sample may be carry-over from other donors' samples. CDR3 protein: CASSDGQGGQPQHF. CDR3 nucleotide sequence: TGTGCCAGCAGTGACGGACAGGGCGGGCAGCCCCAGCATTTT.